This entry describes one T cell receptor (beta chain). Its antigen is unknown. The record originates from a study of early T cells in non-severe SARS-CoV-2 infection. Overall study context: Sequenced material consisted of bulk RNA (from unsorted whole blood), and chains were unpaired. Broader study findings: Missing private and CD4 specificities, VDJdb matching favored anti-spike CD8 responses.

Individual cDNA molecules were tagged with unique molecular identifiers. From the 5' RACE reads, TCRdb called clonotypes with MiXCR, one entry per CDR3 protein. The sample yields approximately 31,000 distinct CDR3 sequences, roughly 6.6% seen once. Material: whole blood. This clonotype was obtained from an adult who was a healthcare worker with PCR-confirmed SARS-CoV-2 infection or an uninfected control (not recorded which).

As DNA, the CDR3 is TGTGCCAGCAGCACAAGACAAAGCTATGGCTACACCTTC. Protein product: CASSTRQSYGYTF. The rearrangement joins TRBV5-4 to TRBJ1-2; D unclear. Germline CDR1 is SGHNT and CDR2 is YYREEE (reference sequence). The CDR3 contains 13 residues. Trimming took off 4 bases at V and 4 bases at J, with 11 bases between the two ends. Using reference TRBV5-4 and TRBJ1-2 for the parts outside the CDR3, the full variable domain is ETGVTQSPTHLIKTRGQQVTLRCSSQSGHNTVSWYQQALGQGPQFIFQYYREEENGRGNFPPRFSGLQFPNYSSELNVNALELDDSALYLCASSTRQSYGYTFGSGTRLTVV.